A selection of T cell receptor beta chains follows, all from one sample in a study of human CD4 T cells and Enterobacteriaceae. The data were produced by immunoSEQ multiplex PCR, yet TCRdb's version contains in-frame clones alone and is incomplete. The table includes just under 30,000 clones, approximately 84% detected once. What was sequenced was memory CD4+ T cells from blood. The source is a human donor in good health. The CDR3 runs from the conserved cysteine through the conserved F or W. A D gene is named only where the DNA matches it firmly. Clone size appears in some rows only: once, few, many, or a class for an expanded clone.

J,size,D,V,CDR3,DNA
TRBJ2-1,-,TRBD2,TRBV30,CAWSVGLSGVPLGQFF,TGTGCCTGGAGTGTAGGGCTTAGCGGGGTCCCTCTGGGGCAGTTCTTC
TRBJ1-5,-,-,TRBV15,CATSRDSVRNQPQHF,TGTGCCACCAGCAGAGATTCGGTCCGGAATCAGCCCCAGCATTTT
TRBJ2-7,-,TRBD1,TRBV5-1,CASSLGTGYYEQYF,TGCGCCAGCAGCTTAGGGACAGGGTACTACGAGCAGTACTTC
TRBJ2-2,once,-,TRBV11-1,CASSSRTDGGELFF,TGTGCCAGCAGCTCCCGGACTGACGGAGGGGAGCTGTTTTTT
TRBJ1-5,-,-,TRBV18,CASSPQDSAGEPQHF,TGTGCCAGCTCACCCCAGGACAGCGCTGGTGAGCCCCAGCATTTT
TRBJ2-5,-,-,TRBV7-2,CASGTRQETQYF,TGTGCCAGCGGGACTCGACAAGAGACCCAGTACTTC
TRBJ1-5,few,TRBD1,TRBV2,CATTGTDYNQPQHF,TGTGCCACCACAGGGACAGATTACAATCAGCCCCAGCATTTT
TRBJ2-3,-,TRBD2,TRBV11-1,CASSQTSGRDTQYF,TGTGCCAGCAGCCAGACTAGCGGGAGAGATACGCAGTATTTT
TRBJ2-1,-,TRBD1,TRBV6-1,CASSARSRQGGFF,TGTGCCAGCAGTGCAAGGTCCCGACAGGGGGGGTTCTTC
TRBJ2-1,few,TRBD2,TRBV5-1,CASSSGTSGAHNEQFF,TGCGCCAGCAGCTCCGGGACTAGCGGAGCCCACAATGAGCAGTTCTTC
TRBJ1-2,-,-,TRBV18,CASSPRDNYYGYTF,TGTGCCAGCTCACCCCGGGACAATTACTATGGCTACACCTTC
TRBJ2-7,once,-,TRBV4-2,CASSQEGVGYYEQYF,TGTGCCAGCAGCCAAGAGGGCGTCGGCTACTACGAGCAGTACTTC
TRBJ1-2,few,-,TRBV19,CASRQTRDYGYTF,TGTGCCAGCAGACAAACTCGGGACTATGGCTACACCTTC
TRBJ1-5,-,-,TRBV27,CASSFIDQPQHF,TGTGCCAGCAGTTTTATCGATCAGCCCCAGCATTTT
TRBJ2-2,-,-,TRBV2,CASSPRENTGELFF,TGTGCCAGCAGTCCCAGGGAGAACACCGGGGAGCTGTTTTTT
TRBJ2-5,-,TRBD1,TRBV28,CASRSGQSQETQYF,TGTGCCAGCAGGTCGGGACAGAGCCAAGAGACCCAGTACTTC
TRBJ2-1,-,TRBD2,TRBV5-1,CASSSFLGLAGHEQFF,TGCGCCAGCAGCTCCTTCCTGGGACTAGCGGGACATGAGCAGTTCTTC
TRBJ2-5,-,TRBD2,TRBV29-1,CSVELAGSQETQYF,TGCAGCGTTGAGTTAGCGGGATCCCAAGAGACCCAGTACTTC
TRBJ1-4,-,-,TRBV5-1,CASSLAGGIGTNEKLFF,TGCGCCAGCAGCTTGGCCGGGGGGATCGGGACTAATGAAAAACTGTTTTTT
TRBJ1-5,-,-,TRBV7-2,CASSLDWGGQPQHF,TGTGCCAGCAGCTTAGATTGGGGCGGTCAGCCCCAGCATTTT
TRBJ2-7,-,-,TRBV30,CAWSLRDISSYEQYF,TGTGCCTGGAGTCTCCGGGACATTTCCTCCTACGAGCAGTACTTC
TRBJ2-1,-,TRBD2,TRBV5-1,CASSPASTSESSYNEQFF,TGCGCCAGCAGCCCTGCCTCGACTAGCGAAAGCTCCTACAATGAGCAGTTCTTC
TRBJ2-1,-,TRBD2,TRBV11-1,CASSLESGSSYNEQFF,TGTGCCAGCAGCTTGGAAAGCGGGAGCTCCTACAATGAGCAGTTCTTC